These 27 T cell receptor beta chains share one sample of origin, sequenced in a study of control samples from healthy donors and cancer patients. Libraries were prepared by immunoSEQ multiplex PCR; TCRdb keeps only in-frame clonotypes and omits some of them. This table holds around 230,000 clones, about 95% found once. Source material: blood. The receptors originated from a man in his forties or fifties in good health.

The J gene is TRBJ2-7, the V gene TRBV7-2; 7 bases align to TRBD1. This CDR3 has 14 amino acids. Unmatched junction bases numbered 5, after V lost 2 bases and J lost 4 bases. The V gene's germline CDR1 is SGHTA and CDR2 FQGNSA. As DNA, the CDR3 is TGTGCCAGCAGCTTACGGGACAGCCTGTACGAGCAGTACTTC. Its translation is CASSLRDSLYEQYF.

The chain employs TRBV7-3 and TRBJ2-1; no reliable D call. Germline V gene data show CDR1 as SGHTA and CDR2 as FQGTGA. The CDR3 has 13 residues. With 3 bases removed from V and 2 bases from J, the gap between germline ends came to 5 bases. The DNA of the CDR3 is TGTGCCAGCAGCTTGTCACCCTACAATGAGCAGTTCTTC. Amino acids: CASSLSPYNEQFF.

The chain carries TRBV6-9 and TRBJ2-1; D is unresolved. This CDR3 is built from 11 residues. Between the trimmed V and J ends, which lost 9 bases and 4 bases, there was a span of 7 bases. The germline gives CDR1 MNHGY, CDR2 SVAAGI. The CDR3 region is CARRSYNEQFF. For the CDR3, the DNA is TGTGCCAGGCGGTCATACAATGAGCAGTTCTTC.

The chain recombines TRBV27 with TRBJ1-3; D gene ambiguous. CDR3 length: 14 residues. The germline CDR1 and CDR2 sequences are MNHEY and SMNVEV (reference sequence). Deletions cut 6 bases from V and 1 base from J, with 10 bases between. The CDR3 DNA reads as TGTGCCAGCAGCCCCTTAGGGTCTGGAAACACCATATATTTT. It codes for CASSPLGSGNTIYF.

The chain joins TRBV14 to TRBJ2-1, with 12 bases matching TRBD2. V lost 1 base, J lost 5 bases, and 3 bases stayed unmatched. CDR1 is SGHDN, CDR2 FVKESK, per germline. CDR3 length: 16 amino acids. The CDR3 loop reads CASSQGTSGVDNEQFF. DNA of the CDR3: TGTGCCAGCAGCCAAGGGACTAGCGGGGTCGACAATGAGCAGTTCTTC.

The rearrangement links TRBV29-1 to TRBJ2-7; 13 bases are a match to TRBD2. With V trimmed by 7 bases and J by 1 base, 1 base remained unmatched. The length of the CDR3 is 13 residues. CDR1 and CDR2 (germline): SQVTM, ANQGSEA. This CDR3 is CSGLAGGSYEQYF. CDR3 sequence (DNA): TGCAGCGGACTAGCGGGGGGTTCCTACGAGCAGTACTTC.

As concerns this clone: The same CDR3 can be traced to other DNA sequences in this sample. V and J are TRBV5-1 and TRBJ2-5; D is uncertain. Per the germline V gene, CDR1 is SGHRS and CDR2 is YFSETQ. The CDR3 loop spans 12 amino acids. Trimming left V 4 bases short and J 2 bases short, with 6 bases between. CDR3 amino acids: CASSLEQETQYF. In nucleotides, the CDR3 is TGCGCCAGCAGCCTGGAGCAAGAGACCCAGTACTTC.

The chain is built from TRBV19 and TRBJ1-1, with D possibly being TRBD1 (6 bases). The CDR3 is made up of 16 amino acids. Trimming took 4 bases from V and 1 from J, leaving 16 bases between them. Germline V gene data show CDR1 as LNHDA and CDR2 as SQIVND (reference sequence). The CDR3 DNA is TGTGCCAGTAGTAGACCCAACAGGGAATCGAACACTGAAGCTTTCTTT. This codes for CASSRPNRESNTEAFF.

The chain joins TRBV5-6 to TRBJ1-1; no firm D call. Per germline, CDR1 SGHDT and CDR2 YYEEEE. The CDR3 consists of 14 residues. V dropped 5 bases and J dropped 4 bases, with 15 bases sitting between them. CDR3 residues: CASRSVVDSTEAFF. The CDR3 DNA follows: TGTGCCAGCAGGTCGGTCGTCGATAGCACTGAAGCTTTCTTT.

The chain carries TRBV2 and TRBJ1-1; D is unresolved. Germline lookup yields CDR1 SNHLY and CDR2 FYNNEI. This CDR3 region has 13 residues. Trimming removed 7 bases at V and 1 base at J, with 10 bases between. This CDR3 is CASTAEQNTEAFF. In DNA, the CDR3 is TGTGCCAGCACGGCCGAACAGAACACTGAAGCTTTCTTT.

J is TRBJ2-3 and V is TRBV18; D may be TRBD1 (6 bases). CDR3 length: 17 residues. The V gene's germline CDR1 is KGHSH and CDR2 LQKENI. The V end lost 6 bases, the J end lost 4 bases, and 23 bases lay between the germline ends. The CDR3 spells CASSQTLQGFSADTQYF. The CDR3 DNA sequence: TGTGCCAGCTCTCAAACACTACAGGGTTTTAGCGCAGATACGCAGTATTTT.

In this sample, this clone turned up once. The chain couples TRBV4-2 to TRBJ1-2; possible D gene TRBD1, 6 bases. Trimming stripped 0 bases from V and 5 bases from J, with 16 bases between. The CDR3 totals 16 residues. Germline V gene data show CDR1 as LGHNA and CDR2 as YNFKEQ. The CDR3 sequence is CASSQEVLPGVYGYTF. The CDR3 bases are TGTGCCAGCAGCCAAGAGGTCCTCCCAGGGGTTTATGGCTACACCTTC.

The V and J genes are TRBV18 and TRBJ2-3; 7 bases map to TRBD2. The germline V gene has CDR1 KGHSH and CDR2 LQKENI. The V gene end was trimmed by 6 bases and the J gene end by 0 bases; junction bases not matched to a gene: 9. This CDR3 region has 16 residues. CDR3 protein: CASSQVAGESTDTQYF. The CDR3 region has the DNA TGTGCCAGCTCGCAAGTAGCGGGTGAAAGCACAGATACGCAGTATTTT.

The rearrangement uses TRBV11-2 and TRBJ1-1; D unresolved. V lost 2 bases and J lost 3, with 16 bases in between. Germline V gene data show CDR1 as SGHAT and CDR2 as FQNNGV. The length of the CDR3 is 16 residues. Here the CDR3 reads CASSLSSSAVYTEAFF. The CDR3 coding sequence is TGTGCCAGCAGCTTAAGTTCTTCGGCAGTCTACACTGAAGCTTTCTTT. Looking up the rest from reference TRBV11-2 and TRBJ1-1 gives the full variable domain: EAGVAQSPRYKIIEKRQSVAFWCNPISGHATLYWYQQILGQGPKLLIQFQNNGVVDDSQLPKDRFSAERLKGVDSTLKIQPAKLEDSAVYLCASSLSSSAVYTEAFFGQGTRLTVV.

The chain has TRBV5-1 and TRBJ2-3; no clear D gene. CDR3 length equals 14 residues. CDR1 and CDR2 (germline): SGHRS, YFSETQ. V lost 0 bases and J 6 bases, leaving 11 bases between the germline ends. The CDR3: CASSLGSIKDTQYF. In DNA, the CDR3 is TGCGCCAGCAGCTTGGGTTCAATTAAGGATACGCAGTATTTT.

The chain links TRBV7-8 to TRBJ1-2, with TRBD1 matching 7 bases. J gave up 8 bases and V 4 bases, and 7 bases lay outside the gene matches. The CDR3 has 13 amino acids. CDR1 is SGHVS, CDR2 FQNEAQ, per germline. CDR3 sequence: CASSYTGDDGYTF. CDR3 nucleotides: TGTGCCAGCAGCTATACAGGGGATGACGGCTACACCTTC.

The V gene is TRBV7-9, the J gene TRBJ2-3; either TRBD1 or TRBD2 may supply D (5 bases each). The CDR3 sequence is 16 residues long. Germline CDR1 reads SEHNR; CDR2 reads FQNEAQ (reference sequence). Trimming cost V 2 bases and J 5 bases, with 17 bases left between them. The CDR3 here is CASSLLAAETEDTQYF. The DNA of the CDR3 is TGTGCCAGCAGCTTACTTGCAGCGGAGACAGAAGATACGCAGTATTTT. Full variable domain (rest looked up from reference TRBV7-9 and TRBJ2-3): DTGVSQNPRHKITKRGQNVTFRCDPISEHNRLYWYRQTLGQGPEFLTYFQNEAQLEKSRLLSDRFSAERPKGSFSTLEIQRTEQGDSAMYLCASSLLAAETEDTQYFGPGTRLTVL.

This rearrangement joins TRBV27 to TRBJ1-1, with 7 bases identical to TRBD1. Per germline, CDR1 MNHEY and CDR2 SMNVEV (reference sequence). J lost 2 bases, V lost 8 bases, and 8 bases had no gene match. The CDR3 spans 14 residues. This CDR3 reads CASGPGQINTEAFF. In DNA, the CDR3 is TGTGCCAGCGGACCGGGACAGATAAACACTGAAGCTTTCTTT.

This clone was counted a single time. This chain joins TRBV6-1 and TRBJ2-7, with D hard to call. This CDR3 spans 11 amino acids. V was clipped by 2 bases and J by 6 bases, with 5 bases between them. Germline lookup yields CDR1 MNHNS and CDR2 SASEGT. The CDR3 loop is CASSEPLEQYV. CDR3 DNA: TGTGCCAGCAGTGAACCCCTCGAGCAGTACGTC.

This sequence joins TRBV6-5 and TRBJ1-5, with D possibly TRBD1 on 6 matching bases. The ends were cut back, 2 bases at V and 4 bases at J, with 9 bases in the middle. CDR1 and CDR2 from the germline V gene are MNHEY and SVGAGI. CDR3 length: 14 residues. The CDR3 region is CASSYAQGNQPQHF. CDR3 bases: TGTGCCAGCAGTTACGCCCAGGGGAATCAGCCCCAGCATTTT.

The rearrangement links TRBV9 to TRBJ2-5, with 11 positions matching TRBD1. Germline lookup yields CDR1 SGDLS and CDR2 YYNGEE. The CDR3 is 16 residues long. The junction had 4 bases not matched to a gene; V was cut back by 2 bases and J by 1 base. CDR3 protein: CASSVGTGGFQETQYF. For the CDR3, the DNA is TGTGCCAGCAGCGTTGGGACAGGGGGTTTCCAAGAGACCCAGTACTTC.

This chain connects TRBV12-3 or TRBV12-4 to TRBJ1-2; 7 bases are shared with TRBD1. The CDR3 runs to 13 residues. V trimming: 7 bases; J trimming: 5 bases; junction bases outside the gene matches: 7. The chain's CDR3 is CASNGQGEYGYTF. The DNA for the CDR3 is TGTGCCAGCAACGGGCAGGGGGAGTATGGCTACACCTTC.

CDR3 loop: CASSKGIRTEAFF. Written as DNA, the CDR3 is TGCGCCAGCAGCAAGGGGATTCGGACTGAAGCTTTCTTT. The rearrangement uses TRBV10-2 and TRBJ1-1, with D perhaps TRBD1 (5 bases). From germline, CDR1 is WSHSY and CDR2 SAAADI. The CDR3 has 13 residues. The V end was cut by 6 bases, the J end by 5 bases, with 13 bases between.

This clone was observed a single time. This chain connects TRBV5-4 to TRBJ2-7, with no clear D. The CDR3 extends over 14 amino acids. V lost 4 bases to trimming and J lost 3 bases, with 14 bases between them. In germline, CDR1 is SGHNT, CDR2 YYREEE (reference sequence). For the CDR3, the DNA is TGTGCCAGCAGCCCCCGCTTAGATAGCTACGAGCAGTACTTC. Translating it yields CASSPRLDSYEQYF.

J is TRBJ2-1 and V is TRBV4-1, with TRBD1 identical over 10 bases. V trimming: 0 bases; J trimming: 9 bases; junction bases outside the gene matches: 8. The germline V gene encodes CDR1 MGHRA and CDR2 YSYEKL. The CDR3 runs to 16 residues. CDR3: CASSQETGTGEGEQFF. CDR3 DNA sequence: TGCGCCAGCAGCCAAGAGACCGGGACAGGGGAGGGTGAGCAGTTCTTC.

The CDR3 DNA reads TGTGCCAGCAGTTACGGGGGGGGAAATCAGCCCCAGCATTTT. Translated: CASSYGGGNQPQHF. The V gene is TRBV6-5, the J gene TRBJ1-5; possibly TRBD1 for D (5 bases). The CDR3 totals 14 residues. V was clipped by 2 bases and J by 4 bases, with 9 bases between them. Looked up from germline, CDR1 is MNHEY and CDR2 is SVGAGI.

V usage is TRBV27 and J usage is TRBJ2-3; TRBD2 aligns across 7 bases. CDR1 and CDR2 (germline): MNHEY, SMNVEV (reference sequence). The CDR3 is 16 residues long. After removal of 6 bases from V and 5 bases from J, the junction contained 14 bases not matched to a gene. The CDR3 DNA follows: TGTGCCAGCAGCCTGCGTCCGGGGGGTAAAAAAGATACGCAGTATTTT. Residues: CASSLRPGGKKDTQYF.